This T cell receptor beta chain was identified in a study of T cell repertoires in cytomegalovirus infection. Study details: Both a matching HLA type and CMV infection were indicated by public TCR beta signatures.

Many counts were recorded for this clonotype. Its antigen remains unidentified. TCRdb ran MiXCR on the reads and lists one entry per CDR3 protein. The sample has about 240,000 distinct CDR3 sequences; 9% to 15% are singletons. Study observations and caveats: Using cumulative public TCR beta family frequency, the authors identified those who carried CMV together with the relevant HLA. CMV-specific TCR beta clonotypes restricted by HLA-C were the ones dominating the ex vivo response.

Input material: PBMCs. This TCR derives from a human donor in good health (CMV status not recorded). Some clones in this sample may be carry-over from other donors' samples.

The CDR3 loop reads CASSKPANTGELFF. CDR3 nucleotide sequence: TGTGCCAGTAGTAAACCAGCGAACACCGGGGAGCTGTTTTTT. J is TRBJ2-2 and V is TRBV19; no clear D gene. The germline gives CDR1 LNHDA, CDR2 SQIVND (reference sequence). The CDR3 length is 14 residues. V dropped 4 bases and J dropped 0 bases, with 6 bases sitting between them.